This TCR beta chain emerged from a study of blood T cell repertoires in COVID-19. Across the whole study: Sources were T cells, B-cell-depleted T cells, or PBMCs; the material itself was cDNA or gDNA.

Source study methods: Nucleated cell number was recorded as an estimate derived from reference gene primer amplification. Some clones are missing from TCRdb's copy, which holds only in-frame ones; the method was immunoSEQ multiplex PCR. V, J and clone size are those of that table, while D and trimming were read from the DNA. The sample consists of approximately 250,000 clones, 90% of them appearing once. The germline V gene encodes CDR1 SGHDN and CDR2 FVKESK. Trimming at V came to 1 base and at J to 7 bases, leaving 3 bases not matched to a gene. This CDR3 spans 14 amino acids. V gene TRBV14 combines with J gene TRBJ2-1; TRBD1 matches 8 bases. Sequenced sample: PBMCs or T cells enriched from blood (not recorded which). This clonotype originated in a woman aged 25 to 39 with acute COVID-19. The CDR3 region has the DNA TGTGCCAGCAGCCAAGGGACAGGGACGAATGAGCAGTTCTTC. This codes for CASSQGTGTNEQFF.